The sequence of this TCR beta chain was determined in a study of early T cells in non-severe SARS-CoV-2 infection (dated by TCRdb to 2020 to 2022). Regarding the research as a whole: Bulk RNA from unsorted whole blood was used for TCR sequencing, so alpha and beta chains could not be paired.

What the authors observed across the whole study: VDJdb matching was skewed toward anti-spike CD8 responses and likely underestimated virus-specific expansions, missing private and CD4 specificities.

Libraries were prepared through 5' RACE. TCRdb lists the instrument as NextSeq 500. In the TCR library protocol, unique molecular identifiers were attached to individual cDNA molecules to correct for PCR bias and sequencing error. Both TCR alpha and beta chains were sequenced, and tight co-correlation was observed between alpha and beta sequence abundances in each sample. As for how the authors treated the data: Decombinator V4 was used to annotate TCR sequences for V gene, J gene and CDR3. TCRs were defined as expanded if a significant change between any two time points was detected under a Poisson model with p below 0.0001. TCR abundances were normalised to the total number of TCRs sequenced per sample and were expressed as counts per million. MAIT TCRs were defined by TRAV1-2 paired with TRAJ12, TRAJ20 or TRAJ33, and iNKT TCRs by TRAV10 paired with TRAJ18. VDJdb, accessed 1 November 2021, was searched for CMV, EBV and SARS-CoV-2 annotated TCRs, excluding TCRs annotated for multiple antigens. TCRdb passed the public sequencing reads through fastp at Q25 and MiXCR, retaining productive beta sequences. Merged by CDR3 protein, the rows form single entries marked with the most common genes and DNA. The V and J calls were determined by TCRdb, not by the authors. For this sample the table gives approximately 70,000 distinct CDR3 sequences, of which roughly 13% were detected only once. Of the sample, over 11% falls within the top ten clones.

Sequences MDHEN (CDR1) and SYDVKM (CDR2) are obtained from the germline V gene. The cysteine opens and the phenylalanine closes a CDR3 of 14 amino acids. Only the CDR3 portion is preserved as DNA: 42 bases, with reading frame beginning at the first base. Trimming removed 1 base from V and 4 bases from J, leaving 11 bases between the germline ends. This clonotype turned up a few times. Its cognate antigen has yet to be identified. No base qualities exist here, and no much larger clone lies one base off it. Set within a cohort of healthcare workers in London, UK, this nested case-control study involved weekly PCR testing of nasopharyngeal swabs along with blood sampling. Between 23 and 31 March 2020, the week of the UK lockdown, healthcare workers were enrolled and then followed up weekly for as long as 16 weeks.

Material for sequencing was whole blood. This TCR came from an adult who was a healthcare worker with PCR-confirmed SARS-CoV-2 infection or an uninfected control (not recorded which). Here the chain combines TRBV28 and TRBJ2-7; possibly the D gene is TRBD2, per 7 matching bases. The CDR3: CASSLSGGEYEQYF. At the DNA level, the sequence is TGTGCCAGCAGTTTATCGGGGGGCGAGTACGAGCAGTACTTC.